The clone carrying this T cell receptor (beta chain) has a count of ten or more. What it binds is unknown. The sample originates from a study of metastatic and nonmetastatic thyroid tumors. Study outcomes and limitations: It was reported that TCR beta diversity was significantly higher in malignant thyroid tumors than benign nodules, in blood and tumor.

Germline lookup yields CDR1 SGHVS and CDR2 FNYEAQ. CDR3 length equals 13 residues. V was pared by 1 base and J by 7 bases, with 7 bases between. Study processing details: What underpinned the distant-metastasis classifier for papillary thyroid cancer was the set of CDR3 differences across clinicopathological groups. TCRdb re-called clones from the PCR reads using MiXCR. The authors' filters were not applied to this entry. The sample contains approximately 24,000 clones, more than 20% of which appear only once. None of the patients had undergone any treatment ahead of thyroid surgery. The chain joins TRBV7-6 to TRBJ2-2; D uncertain. The sequence came from a male donor with papillary thyroid cancer or a benign thyroid nodule (not recorded which). Some clones in this sample may be carry-over from other donors' samples. The specimen was blood. CDR3 sequence: CASSLDLGGELFF. In DNA form, the CDR3 reads TGTGCCAGCAGCTTAGATCTGGGCGGGGAGCTGTTTTTT.